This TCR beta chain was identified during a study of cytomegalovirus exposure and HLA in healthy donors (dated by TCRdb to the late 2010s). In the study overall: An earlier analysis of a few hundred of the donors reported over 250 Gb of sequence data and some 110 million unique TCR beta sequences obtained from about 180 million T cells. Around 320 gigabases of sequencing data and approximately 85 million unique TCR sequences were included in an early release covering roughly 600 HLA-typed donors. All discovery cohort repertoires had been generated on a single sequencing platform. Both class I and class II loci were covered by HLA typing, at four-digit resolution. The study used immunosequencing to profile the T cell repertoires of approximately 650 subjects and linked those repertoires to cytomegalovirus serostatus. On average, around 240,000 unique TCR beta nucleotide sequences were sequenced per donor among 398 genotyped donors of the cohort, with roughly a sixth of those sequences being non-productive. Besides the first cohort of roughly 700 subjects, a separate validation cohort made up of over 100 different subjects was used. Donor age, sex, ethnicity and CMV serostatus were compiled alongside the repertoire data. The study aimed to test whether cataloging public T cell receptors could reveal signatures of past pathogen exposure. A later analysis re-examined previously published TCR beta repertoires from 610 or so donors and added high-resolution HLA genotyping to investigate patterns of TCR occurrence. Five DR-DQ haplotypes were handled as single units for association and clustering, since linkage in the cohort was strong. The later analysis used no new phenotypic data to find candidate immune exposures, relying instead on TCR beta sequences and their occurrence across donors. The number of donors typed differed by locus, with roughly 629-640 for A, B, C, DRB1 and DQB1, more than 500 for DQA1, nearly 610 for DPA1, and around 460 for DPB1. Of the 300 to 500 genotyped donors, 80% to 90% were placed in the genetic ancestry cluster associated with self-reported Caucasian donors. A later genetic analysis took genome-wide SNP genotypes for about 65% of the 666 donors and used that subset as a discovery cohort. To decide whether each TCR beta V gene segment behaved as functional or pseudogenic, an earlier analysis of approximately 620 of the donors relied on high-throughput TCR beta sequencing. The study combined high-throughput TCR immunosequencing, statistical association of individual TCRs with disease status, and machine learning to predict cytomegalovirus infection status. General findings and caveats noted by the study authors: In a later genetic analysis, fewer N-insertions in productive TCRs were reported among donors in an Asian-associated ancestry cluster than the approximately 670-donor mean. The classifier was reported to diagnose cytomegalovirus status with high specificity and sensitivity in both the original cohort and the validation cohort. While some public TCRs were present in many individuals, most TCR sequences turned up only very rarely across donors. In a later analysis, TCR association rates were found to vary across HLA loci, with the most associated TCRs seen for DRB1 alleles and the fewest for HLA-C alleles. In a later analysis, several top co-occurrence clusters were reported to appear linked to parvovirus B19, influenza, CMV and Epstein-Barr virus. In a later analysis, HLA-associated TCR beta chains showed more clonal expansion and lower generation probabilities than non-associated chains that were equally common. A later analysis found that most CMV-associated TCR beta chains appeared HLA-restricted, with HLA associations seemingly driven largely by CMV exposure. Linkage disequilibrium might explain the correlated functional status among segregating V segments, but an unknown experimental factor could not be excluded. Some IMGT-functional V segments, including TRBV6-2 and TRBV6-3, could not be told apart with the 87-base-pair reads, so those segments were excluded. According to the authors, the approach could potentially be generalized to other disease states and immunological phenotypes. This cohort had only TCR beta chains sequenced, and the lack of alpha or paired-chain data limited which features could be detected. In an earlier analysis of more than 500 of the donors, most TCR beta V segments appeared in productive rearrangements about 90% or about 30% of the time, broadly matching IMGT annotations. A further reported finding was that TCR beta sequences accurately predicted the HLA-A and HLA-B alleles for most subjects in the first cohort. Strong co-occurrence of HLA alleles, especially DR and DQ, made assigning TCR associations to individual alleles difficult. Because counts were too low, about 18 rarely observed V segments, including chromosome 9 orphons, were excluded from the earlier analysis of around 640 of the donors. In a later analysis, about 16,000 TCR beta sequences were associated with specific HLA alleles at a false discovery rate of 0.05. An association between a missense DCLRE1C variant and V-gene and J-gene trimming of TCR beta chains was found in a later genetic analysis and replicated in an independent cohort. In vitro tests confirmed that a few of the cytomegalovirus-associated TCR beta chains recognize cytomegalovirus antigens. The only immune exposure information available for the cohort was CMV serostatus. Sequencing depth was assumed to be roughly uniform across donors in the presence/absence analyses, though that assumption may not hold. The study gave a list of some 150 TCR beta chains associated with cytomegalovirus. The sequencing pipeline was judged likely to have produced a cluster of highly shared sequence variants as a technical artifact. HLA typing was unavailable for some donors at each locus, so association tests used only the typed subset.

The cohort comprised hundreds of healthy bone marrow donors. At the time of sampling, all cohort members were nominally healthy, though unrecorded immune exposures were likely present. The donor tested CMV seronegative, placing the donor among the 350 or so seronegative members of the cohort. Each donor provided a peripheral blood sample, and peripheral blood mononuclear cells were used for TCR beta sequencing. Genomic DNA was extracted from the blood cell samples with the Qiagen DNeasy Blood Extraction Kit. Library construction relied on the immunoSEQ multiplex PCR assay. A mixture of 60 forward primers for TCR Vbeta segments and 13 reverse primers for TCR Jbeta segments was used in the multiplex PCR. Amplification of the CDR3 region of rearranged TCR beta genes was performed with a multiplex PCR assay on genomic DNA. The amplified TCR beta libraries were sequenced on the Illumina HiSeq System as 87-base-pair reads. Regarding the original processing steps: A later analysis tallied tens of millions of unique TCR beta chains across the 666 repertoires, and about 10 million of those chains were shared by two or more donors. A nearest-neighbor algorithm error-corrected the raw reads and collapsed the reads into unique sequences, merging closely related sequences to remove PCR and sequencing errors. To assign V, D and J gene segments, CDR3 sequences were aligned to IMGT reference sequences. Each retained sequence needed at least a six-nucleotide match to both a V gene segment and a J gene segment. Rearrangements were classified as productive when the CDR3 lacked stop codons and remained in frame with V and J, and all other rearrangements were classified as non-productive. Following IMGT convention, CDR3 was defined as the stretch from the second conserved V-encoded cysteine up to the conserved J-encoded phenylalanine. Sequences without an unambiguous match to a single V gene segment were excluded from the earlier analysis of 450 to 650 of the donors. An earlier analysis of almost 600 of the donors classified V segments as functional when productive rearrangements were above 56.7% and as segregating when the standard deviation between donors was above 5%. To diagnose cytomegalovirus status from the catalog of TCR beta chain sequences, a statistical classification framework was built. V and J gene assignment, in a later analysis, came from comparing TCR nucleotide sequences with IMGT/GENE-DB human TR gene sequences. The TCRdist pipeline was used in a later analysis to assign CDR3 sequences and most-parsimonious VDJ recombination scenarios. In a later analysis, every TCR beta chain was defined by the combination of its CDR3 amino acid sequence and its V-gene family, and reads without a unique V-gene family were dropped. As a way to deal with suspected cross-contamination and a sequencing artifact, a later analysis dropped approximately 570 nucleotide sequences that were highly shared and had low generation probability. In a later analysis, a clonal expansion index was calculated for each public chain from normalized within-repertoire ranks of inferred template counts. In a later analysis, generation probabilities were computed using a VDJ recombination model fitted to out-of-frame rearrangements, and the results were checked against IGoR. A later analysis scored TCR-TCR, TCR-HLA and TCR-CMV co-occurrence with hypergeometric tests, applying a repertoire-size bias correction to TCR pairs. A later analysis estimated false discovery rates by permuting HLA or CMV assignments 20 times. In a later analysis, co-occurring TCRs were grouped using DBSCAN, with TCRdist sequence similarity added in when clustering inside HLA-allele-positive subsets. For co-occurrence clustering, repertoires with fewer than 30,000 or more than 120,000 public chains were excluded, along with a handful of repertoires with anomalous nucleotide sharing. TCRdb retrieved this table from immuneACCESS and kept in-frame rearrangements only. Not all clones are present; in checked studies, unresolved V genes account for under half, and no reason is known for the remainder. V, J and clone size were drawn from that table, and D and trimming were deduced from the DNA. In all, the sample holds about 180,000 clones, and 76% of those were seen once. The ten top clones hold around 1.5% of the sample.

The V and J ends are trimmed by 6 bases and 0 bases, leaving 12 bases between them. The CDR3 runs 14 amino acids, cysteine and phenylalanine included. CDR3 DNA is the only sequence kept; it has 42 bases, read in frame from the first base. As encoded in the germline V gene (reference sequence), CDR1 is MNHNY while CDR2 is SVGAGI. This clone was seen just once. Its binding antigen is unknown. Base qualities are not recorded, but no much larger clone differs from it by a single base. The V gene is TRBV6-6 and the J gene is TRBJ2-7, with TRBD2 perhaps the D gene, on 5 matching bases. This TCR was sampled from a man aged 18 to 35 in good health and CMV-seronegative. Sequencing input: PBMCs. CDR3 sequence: CASRLGRLSYEQYF. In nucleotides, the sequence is TGTGCCAGCAGACTAGGGAGACTCTCCTACGAGCAGTACTTC.